This T cell receptor (beta chain) was profiled in a study of cytomegalovirus exposure and HLA in healthy donors. CDR3 length: 15 residues. The germline V gene has CDR1 MDHEN and CDR2 SYDVKM. Clones were read by immunoSEQ multiplex PCR, and TCRdb kept only the in-frame ones, dropping some. The table lists 150,000 to 200,000 clones, roughly 84% of them singletons. This clone was seen only a few times. Compared with germline, one end of the junction differs, possibly owing to a read error. The clonotype originates from a man between 18 and 29 years old in good health and CMV-seropositive. The rearrangement uses TRBV28 and TRBJ2-7, with a tentative D call TRBD2 (7 bases). The specimen was PBMCs. The CDR3 DNA follows: TGTGCCAGCATTACGAGAAGGGGGAGGGCCGAGGAGCGGTACTTC. This gives the protein CASITRRGRAEERYF. Supplemented by reference TRBV28 and TRBJ2-7, the full variable domain reads DVKVTQSSRYLVKRTGEKVFLECVQDMDHENMFWYRQDPGLGLRLIYFSYDVKMKEKGDIPEGYSVSREKKERFSLILESASTNQTSMYLCASITRRGRAEERYFGPGTRLTVT.